The 24 T cell receptor beta chains below come from one sample, sequenced in a study of regulatory T cells in long-lasting Graves disease. Sample time point: persistent/refractory GD, antithyroid drugs over 5 years with positive TRAb. Making the TCR library involved RNA that had been extracted from PBMCs. The authors built TCR beta libraries using iRepertoire HTBI primers and Arm-PCR of CDR3 regions. TCRdb used MiXCR to reprocess the multiplex PCR reads, holding one entry per CDR3 protein. This table holds roughly 450,000 distinct CDR3 sequences, less than 25% found once. Sequencing used peripheral blood mononuclear cells (PBMCs), obtained when the disease was refractory, from a patient treated with antithyroid drugs. These receptors originate from a female donor with Graves disease.

This clonotype was recorded many times. The chain recombines TRBV29-1 with TRBJ2-5, with D possibly TRBD2 on 5 matching bases. The V gene lost 4 bases and the J gene lost 5 bases, with 14 bases spanning the gap. The CDR3 consists of 13 residues. Germline lookup yields CDR1 SQVTM and CDR2 ANQGSEA. The CDR3 region is CSVGVARGETQYF. The CDR3 DNA reads TGCAGCGTTGGAGTGGCCCGAGGGGAGACCCAGTACTTC.

The J gene is TRBJ2-1, the V gene TRBV27; TRBD2 agrees at 11 bases. With V trimmed by 1 base and J by 8 bases, 10 bases remained unmatched. This CDR3 is 17 amino acids long. Germline-derived CDR1 and CDR2 are MNHEY and SMNVEV (reference sequence). DNA for the CDR3: TGTGCCAGCAGTTTATTGAGTGGGACTAGCGGAGATGATGAGCAGTTCTTC. This gives the protein CASSLLSGTSGDDEQFF.

This chain's CDR3 is CSVDVGGRPYEQYF. DNA of the CDR3: TGCAGCGTTGATGTTGGGGGAAGGCCCTACGAGCAGTACTTC. V is TRBV29-1 and J is TRBJ2-7; D might be TRBD1 or TRBD2, each matching 5 bases. Between the trimmed V and J ends, which lost 3 bases and 2 bases, there was a span of 14 bases. Germline values: CDR1 SQVTM, CDR2 ANQGSEA. The CDR3 is 14 residues long.

This clonotype was recorded at least ten times. The V call is TRBV10-3, the J call TRBJ1-2; no clear D gene. The CDR3 runs to 13 residues. Deletions cut 4 bases from V and 4 bases from J, with 10 bases between. CDR1 and CDR2 (germline): ENHRY, SYGVKD. CDR3 coding DNA: TGTGCCATCAGTGCGGAAAACAGCTATGGCTACACCTTC. Encoded protein: CAISAENSYGYTF.

Notes on this clonotype: A read error may be the cause here, since a much bigger clone is one base away. Lacking the conserved final phenylalanine or tryptophan, this CDR3 likely reflects a read error. This sequence joins TRBV3-1 and TRBJ2-5, with 8 positions matching TRBD2. CDR1 LGHDT and CDR2 YNNKEL come from the germline V gene (reference sequence). Unmatched junction bases numbered 6, after V lost 4 bases and J lost 2 bases. CDR3 length: 15 residues. The CDR3 DNA reads as TGTGCCAGCAGCCGAGGAATAGCGGGGCAAGAGACCCAGTACTCC. Amino acid sequence: CASSRGIAGQETQYS.

This clonotype turned up a few times. The chain joins TRBV12-3 or TRBV12-4 to TRBJ2-5, with a tentative D call TRBD1 (5 bases). CDR3 length: 12 residues. V was shortened by 3 bases and J by 5 bases, with 7 bases between the two germline ends. CDR3 residues: CASSFDSETQYF. In nucleotides, the CDR3 is TGTGCCAGCAGTTTTGACAGCGAGACCCAGTACTTC.

The chain uses TRBV13 and TRBJ2-3; 10 positions agree with TRBD2. The V segment lost 4 bases and the J segment 6 bases; nucleotides outside the gene matches: 10. CDR1 PRHDT and CDR2 FYEKMQ come from the germline V gene (reference sequence). This CDR3 is built from 16 residues. In DNA, the CDR3 is TGTGCCAGCAGCTCACGACTAGCGGGTAGACGGGATACGCAGTATTTT. Its translation is CASSSRLAGRRDTQYF.

This clonotype was picked up many times. This chain uses TRBV20-1 with TRBJ2-2; 9 bases match TRBD2. CDR3 size: 16 residues. After removal of 0 bases from V and 5 bases from J, the junction contained 7 bases not matched to a gene. Per germline, CDR1 DFQATT and CDR2 SNEGSKA (reference sequence). CDR3 coding DNA: TGCAGTGCTAGAGATATTGGCGGGAGGGAGACCGGGGAGCTGTTTTTT. It codes for CSARDIGGRETGELFF.

Ten or more counts support this clonotype. V and J are TRBV11-2 and TRBJ2-7; D call uncertain. From germline, CDR1 is SGHAT and CDR2 FQNNGV. The ends were cut back, 2 bases at V and 0 bases at J, with 11 bases in the middle. This CDR3 has 15 residues. CDR3 DNA: TGTGCCAGCAGCTTATCGTTAGCCGTCTCCTACGAGCAGTACTTC. As protein: CASSLSLAVSYEQYF.

This clonotype was counted only a few times. This chain connects TRBV5-6 to TRBJ1-2; D might be TRBD1 (5 bases). V lost 4 bases and J lost 4, with 14 bases in between. The CDR3 sequence is 14 residues long. Germline V gene data show CDR1 as SGHDT and CDR2 as YYEEEE. The CDR3 DNA sequence: TGTGCCAGCAGCCCCGAGAGGGGTCCCTATGGCTACACCTTC. Amino acid sequence: CASSPERGPYGYTF.

This clonotype was seen at least ten times. The chain employs TRBV28 and TRBJ1-6, with 9 bases lining up with TRBD1. Germline lookup yields CDR1 MDHEN and CDR2 SYDVKM. The length of the CDR3 is 13 residues. The V segment lost 6 bases and the J segment 10 bases; nucleotides outside the gene matches: 4. The CDR3 protein is CASRDRGYSPLHF. CDR3 sequence (DNA): TGTGCCAGCAGGGACAGGGGTTACTCACCCCTCCACTTT.

This clonotype has a handful of counts. V is TRBV4-1 and J is TRBJ2-7; TRBD1 is a possible D gene (5 bases). The CDR3 has 12 amino acids. CDR1 and CDR2 (germline): MGHRA, YSYEKL. V shed 3 bases and J shed 10 bases, with 13 bases lying between them. In nucleotides, the CDR3 is TGCGCCAGCAGCCAGATACAGGAACCACAGTACTTC. Its translation is CASSQIQEPQYF.

V usage is TRBV6-9 and J usage is TRBJ1-5; tentative D call: TRBD1 (6 bases). The CDR3 covers 16 residues. Trimming pared 3 bases from V and 8 bases from J, leaving 20 bases between. CDR1 and CDR2 from the germline V gene are MNHGY and SVAAGI. The CDR3 DNA reads TGTGCCAGCAGTTACCGATTTTTGACAGGTCAGGAGCCCCAGCATTTT. Amino acids: CASSYRFLTGQEPQHF.

The J gene is TRBJ1-3, the V gene TRBV7-2; D is unresolved. Germline V CDR1 and CDR2: SGHTA, FQGNSA. This CDR3 contains 11 residues. The V end was cut by 11 bases, the J end by 0 bases, with 5 bases between. CDR3 loop: CAWGSGNTIYF. The CDR3 DNA reads as TGTGCCTGGGGCTCTGGAAACACCATATATTTT.

The table lists this clonotype with many counts. This chain connects TRBV12-3 or TRBV12-4 to TRBJ1-4; tentatively, D is TRBD1 (6 bases). CDR3 size: 17 residues. Trimming stripped 3 bases from V and 0 bases from J, with 14 bases between. CDR3 protein: CASSLGQGIATNEKLFF. For the CDR3, the DNA is TGTGCCAGCAGTTTGGGGCAGGGGATCGCAACTAATGAAAAACTGTTTTTT.

The chain joins TRBV20-1 to TRBJ1-1; tentatively, D is TRBD1 (6 bases). The CDR3 loop spans 17 amino acids. V lost 4 bases and J 1 base, leaving 22 bases between the germline ends. CDR1 and CDR2 (germline): DFQATT, SNEGSKA (reference sequence). The CDR3 region is CSAIHLGGALKNTEAFF. The CDR3 DNA sequence: TGCAGTGCTATCCACCTGGGGGGGGCTCTTAAGAACACTGAAGCTTTCTTT.

This chain connects TRBV7-3 to TRBJ1-1; D uncertain. The CDR3 contains 13 residues. CDR1 and CDR2 from the germline V gene are SGHTA and FQGTGA. V was cut by 2 bases and J by 4 bases, with 8 bases left in between. CDR3 in amino acids: CASSLRDGTEAFF. In DNA form, the CDR3 reads TGTGCCAGCAGCTTACGGGATGGCACTGAAGCTTTCTTT.

This clonotype was picked up many times. The chain joins TRBV28 to TRBJ1-6; no reliable D call. Trimming pared 11 bases from V and 14 bases from J, leaving 16 bases between. The CDR3 sequence is 11 residues long. CDR1 and CDR2 from the germline V gene are MDHEN and SYDVKM. The CDR3 protein is CAAGEGRTLHF. The CDR3 DNA reads as TGTGCCGCGGGTGAGGGTCGGACCCTCCACTTT.

The rearrangement joins TRBV6-1 to TRBJ2-2; a possible D gene is TRBD2 (6 bases). In germline, CDR1 is MNHNS, CDR2 SASEGT. The CDR3 runs to 14 residues. Trimming shortened V by 7 bases and J by 8 bases, and 17 bases separated the two germline ends. CDR3 in amino acids: CASTPYGTPGELFF. CDR3 coding DNA: TGTGCCAGCACCCCCTACGGGACTCCAGGGGAGCTGTTTTTT.

This clonotype was detected many times. The J gene is TRBJ1-2, the V gene TRBV29-1; D may be TRBD1 (6 bases). The length of the CDR3 is 12 residues. V lost 3 bases and J 7 bases, leaving 12 bases between the germline ends. Germline CDR1 SQVTM, CDR2 ANQGSEA. The DNA for the CDR3 is TGCAGCGTTGAGACAGGCTGGACTGGCTACACCTTC. Encoded protein: CSVETGWTGYTF.

A few counts support this clonotype. V gene TRBV5-1 combines with J gene TRBJ1-4; no clear D gene. CDR3 length equals 14 residues. The V gene lost 3 bases and the J gene lost 4 bases, with 10 bases spanning the gap. CDR1 and CDR2 (germline): SGHRS, YFSETQ. The DNA for the CDR3 is TGCGCCAGCAGCTCCAGGCAGCTTAATGAAAAACTGTTTTTT. Its translation: CASSSRQLNEKLFF.

The gene calls are TRBV12-3 or TRBV12-4 and TRBJ1-6; 10 bases line up with TRBD1. Unmatched junction bases numbered 5, after V lost 6 bases and J lost 9 bases. The CDR3 consists of 14 residues. CDR3 sequence: CASRVTGGLSPLHF. For the CDR3, the DNA is TGTGCCAGCAGGGTGACAGGGGGCCTTTCACCCCTCCACTTT.

The chain joins TRBV3-1 to TRBJ2-2, with 8 bases that match TRBD2. Losses at the gene ends were 8 bases for V and 6 bases for J; bases not matched to a gene: 5. This CDR3 is built from 13 residues. The germline V gene encodes CDR1 LGHDT and CDR2 YNNKEL (reference sequence). The DNA for the CDR3 is TGTGCCAGCCGAGGGACTAGATCCGGGGAGCTGTTTTTT. It is translated as CASRGTRSGELFF.

This chain connects TRBV18 to TRBJ2-7, with D perhaps TRBD1 (5 bases). The CDR3 loop spans 14 amino acids. V shed 1 base and J shed 6 bases, with 13 bases lying between them. The germline V gene encodes CDR1 KGHSH and CDR2 LQKENI. This chain's CDR3 is CASSPQGWWIEQYF. The CDR3 coding sequence is TGTGCCAGCTCACCACAGGGGTGGTGGATCGAGCAGTACTTC.